Presented here are 24 T cell receptor beta chains from one specimen sequenced in a study of post-analysis software for immune sequencing data. General observations from the study: In patients, five or six TRBV segments were more frequent than in controls, with TRBV5-6, TRBV5-1 and TRBV20-1 among them.

The TCR beta cDNA libraries carried unique molecular identifiers. MiXCR, run by TCRdb on the PCR reads, gives a single entry per CDR3 protein. Of approximately 630,000 distinct CDR3 sequences in the sample, more than 50% were seen once. The antigens of these receptors remain unknown. The sequencing sample was made of blood. The receptors were sampled from a girl aged 2 to 9 with multiple sclerosis.

This chain joins TRBV7-2 and TRBJ1-3; no reliable D call. V lost 5 bases and J lost 3, with 8 bases in between. This CDR3 region has 13 residues. In germline, CDR1 is SGHTA, CDR2 FQGNSA. The CDR3 sequence: CASSPELGNTIYF. CDR3 nucleotide sequence: TGTGCCAGCAGCCCGGAACTTGGAAACACCATATATTTT.

The rearrangement uses TRBV29-1 and TRBJ2-5, with TRBD1 matching 9 bases. CDR1 and CDR2 from the germline V gene are SQVTM and ANQGSEA. The CDR3 runs 14 residues. The V and J ends lost 6 bases and 1 base, in that order; junction bases with no gene match: 6. CDR3 sequence reads: CSVPTDRGQETQYF. CDR3 coding DNA: TGCAGCGTGCCCACGGACAGGGGCCAAGAGACCCAGTACTTC.

The V gene is TRBV20-1, the J gene TRBJ1-5, with a weak D call TRBD1 (6 bases). The CDR3 has 13 amino acids. Trimming removed 5 bases from V and 5 bases from J, with 13 bases in between. Germline CDR1 DFQATT, CDR2 SNEGSKA (reference sequence). The CDR3 sequence is CSASTGKDQPQHF. CDR3 sequence (DNA): TGCAGTGCTTCAACAGGGAAGGATCAGCCCCAGCATTTT.

The chain joins TRBV4-1 to TRBJ2-7; 9 bases line up with TRBD1. The germline V gene encodes CDR1 MGHRA and CDR2 YSYEKL. Trimming removed 1 base from V and 4 bases from J; junction bases left unmatched: 11. The CDR3 spans 17 residues. CDR3 sequence: CASSQVGTGTGFYEQYF. The CDR3 region has the DNA TGCGCCAGCAGCCAAGTGGGCACCGGGACAGGGTTTTACGAGCAGTACTTC.

The genes are TRBV12-3 or TRBV12-4 and TRBJ2-5; D possibly corresponds to TRBD2 (6 bases). The CDR3 has 14 amino acids. V gave up 4 bases and J gave up 5 bases, with 14 bases separating them. In nucleotides, the CDR3 is TGTGCCAGCAGTTCTAGGGACTCAGGGGAGACCCAGTACTTC. Translating it yields CASSSRDSGETQYF.

This clonotype has just a few counts. The rearrangement uses TRBV7-6 and TRBJ2-7; D perhaps matches TRBD1 (5 bases). This CDR3 is built from 15 residues. Deletions cut 11 bases from V and 2 bases from J, with 22 bases between. Germline CDR1 and CDR2: SGHVS and FNYEAQ. CDR3 sequence reads: CALTPMSTETYEQYF. The CDR3 nucleotides are TGTGCCCTCACCCCGATGTCGACAGAGACCTACGAGCAGTACTTC.

The chain employs TRBV20-1 and TRBJ2-7; the D gene is possibly TRBD2 (6 bases). The CDR3 has 13 amino acids. V lost 2 bases and J lost 2, with 10 bases in between. Germline CDR1 and CDR2: DFQATT and SNEGSKA (reference sequence). The CDR3 protein is CSARRREAYEQYF. The CDR3, as DNA: TGCAGTGCTAGAAGGCGGGAAGCCTACGAGCAGTACTTC.

This clonotype was seen a few times. The chain recombines TRBV7-2 with TRBJ2-5; the match to TRBD1 covers 7 bases. The CDR3 is made up of 15 amino acids. With 0 bases clipped from V and 1 base from J, the junction kept 2 bases outside the gene matches. Germline lookup yields CDR1 SGHTA and CDR2 FQGNSA. CDR3 sequence reads: CASSLAGGSQETQYF. CDR3 nucleotide sequence: TGTGCCAGCAGCTTAGCAGGGGGCTCCCAAGAGACCCAGTACTTC.

The rearrangement uses TRBV7-6 and TRBJ2-1, with TRBD2 matching over 15 bases. With 2 bases clipped from V and 13 bases from J, the junction kept 12 bases outside the gene matches. Looked up from germline, CDR1 is SGHVS and CDR2 is FNYEAQ. The CDR3 runs to 17 residues. The CDR3 region has the DNA TGTGCCAGCAGCTTATCGTCCGGGACTAGCGGGGGGCTAACCCAGTTCTTC. Residues: CASSLSSGTSGGLTQFF.

The chain couples TRBV3-1 to TRBJ1-1, with 8 bases matching TRBD1. Germline CDR1 is LGHDT and CDR2 is YNNKEL (reference sequence). The CDR3 contains 15 residues. V lost 2 bases and J lost 6; bases outside the gene matches: 8. The CDR3 region has the DNA TGTGCCAGCAGCCAATCGCGGACAGGGTACGCTGAAGCTTTCTTT. Translating it yields CASSQSRTGYAEAFF.

This clonotype was counted a single time. The rearrangement links TRBV6-1 to TRBJ1-2; no definite D call. This CDR3 contains 14 residues. Trimming left V 6 bases short and J 0 bases short, with 11 bases between. From germline, CDR1 is MNHNS and CDR2 SASEGT. The CDR3 loop reads CASSGRPPNYGYTF. In DNA form, the CDR3 reads TGTGCCAGCAGCGGAAGGCCCCCTAACTATGGCTACACCTTC.

This chain connects TRBV12-3 or TRBV12-4 to TRBJ2-7; TRBD2 agrees at 9 bases. The length of the CDR3 is 14 residues. The J segment lost 3 bases and the V segment lost 3 bases, leaving 3 bases of the junction unmatched. In DNA, the CDR3 is TGTGCCAGCAGTTTTGGGACTAGCTACTACGAGCAGTACTTC. Translating it yields CASSFGTSYYEQYF.

This clonotype was counted a few times. The V and J genes are TRBV5-1 and TRBJ2-1; unclear D gene. The V gene's germline CDR1 is SGHRS and CDR2 YFSETQ. V was cut by 0 bases and J by 9 bases, with 13 bases left in between. The CDR3 has 14 residues. CDR3 loop: CASSLGTSSLEQFF. The DNA for the CDR3 is TGCGCCAGCAGCTTGGGGACGTCCTCCCTTGAGCAGTTCTTC.

CDR3 protein: CASSAYRVQETQYF. CDR3 sequence (DNA): TGCGCCAGCAGCGCTTACAGGGTCCAAGAGACCCAGTACTTC. The rearrangement links TRBV5-1 to TRBJ2-5, with D maybe TRBD1 (6 bases). The CDR3 is made up of 14 amino acids. V was cut by 4 bases and J by 1 base, with 11 bases left in between. Germline V gives CDR1 SGHRS, CDR2 YFSETQ.

This clonotype was counted a few times. The gene calls are TRBV6-2 or TRBV6-3 and TRBJ2-7; no clear D gene. The CDR3 has 14 residues. V was pared by 11 bases and J by 2 bases, with 19 bases between. The germline gives CDR1 MNHEY, CDR2 SVGEGT. CDR3 amino acids: CASSSRHTTYEQYF. CDR3 sequence (DNA): TGTGCCTCTTCCTCCCGGCACACCACCTACGAGCAGTACTTC.

This clonotype was detected once. The chain has TRBV3-1 and TRBJ2-3, with TRBD2 matching 7 bases. The CDR3 is made up of 16 amino acids. Trimming cost V 1 base and J 3 bases; bases outside gene matches: 7. The V gene's germline CDR1 is LGHDT and CDR2 YNNKEL (reference sequence). The CDR3 sequence is CASSQGLAGETDTQYF. The CDR3 nucleotides read TGTGCCAGCAGCCAAGGCCTCGCGGGGGAGACAGATACGCAGTATTTT.

V and J are TRBV5-1 and TRBJ2-3; 8 nucleotides align to TRBD1. Germline CDR1 SGHRS, CDR2 YFSETQ. V dropped 1 base and J dropped 4; count of bases not matched to a gene: 5. The CDR3 is 15 residues long. CDR3 sequence: CASSLPRGQADTQYF. As DNA, the CDR3 is TGCGCCAGCAGCTTGCCCAGGGGGCAAGCAGATACGCAGTATTTT.

The chain couples TRBV5-1 to TRBJ2-3, with 11 nucleotides matching TRBD2. Per the germline V gene, CDR1 is SGHRS and CDR2 is YFSETQ. The CDR3 has 15 amino acids. J was trimmed by 4 bases and V by 7 bases; bases with no gene match: 8. Here the CDR3 DNA reads TGCGCCAGCGAGCTAGCGGGAGGTAACCCAGATACGCAGTATTTT. Translating it yields CASELAGGNPDTQYF.

CDR3 nucleotide sequence: TGTGCCTGGAGTAGGGACAGGGTCAATGAGCAGTTCTTC. Residues: CAWSRDRVNEQFF. The V and J genes are TRBV30 and TRBJ2-1, with TRBD1 identical over 9 bases. Trimming removed 2 bases from V and 6 bases from J; junction bases left unmatched: 2. Germline values: CDR1 GTSNPN, CDR2 SVGIG (reference sequence). CDR3 size: 13 residues. Full variable domain (remainder filled in from reference TRBV30 and TRBJ2-1): SQTIHQWPATLVQPVGSPLSLECTVEGTSNPNLYWYRQAAGRGLQLLFYSVGIGQISSEVPQNLSASRPQDRQFILSSKKLLLSDSGFYLCAWSRDRVNEQFFGPGTRLTVL.

This chain joins TRBV3-1 and TRBJ2-7; 10 positions match TRBD2. The germline V gene encodes CDR1 LGHDT and CDR2 YNNKEL (reference sequence). J gave up 7 bases and V 1 base, and 10 bases lay outside the gene matches. The CDR3 spans 16 residues. The chain's CDR3 is CASSQALAGGYNEQYF. DNA of the CDR3: TGTGCCAGCAGCCAAGCCTTAGCGGGAGGCTACAATGAGCAGTACTTC.

V is TRBV29-1 and J is TRBJ2-7; a possible D gene is TRBD1 (6 bases). This CDR3 is 13 amino acids long. In germline, CDR1 is SQVTM, CDR2 ANQGSEA. V dropped 3 bases and J dropped 1 base, with 10 bases sitting between them. CDR3 sequence (DNA): TGCAGCGTTGATGCAGGGGATTCCTACGAGCAGTACTTC. This translates into CSVDAGDSYEQYF.

There are a few counts of this clonotype. The chain combines TRBV27 with TRBJ1-1; perhaps TRBD1 as D (6 bases). Trimming cost V 5 bases and J 5 bases, with 12 bases left between them. This CDR3 comprises 13 residues. Per germline, CDR1 MNHEY and CDR2 SMNVEV (reference sequence). CDR3 in amino acids: CASSRRGGTEAFF. For the CDR3, the DNA is TGTGCCAGCAGTCGCAGGGGTGGGACTGAAGCTTTCTTT.

CDR3 sequence: CASGLGTGRTKNIQYF. The DNA for the CDR3 is TGTGCTAGTGGTTTGGGGACAGGTCGGACCAAAAACATTCAGTACTTC. This chain links TRBV12-5 with TRBJ2-4; 7 nucleotides align to TRBD1. The CDR3 spans 16 residues. Trimming cost V 1 base and J 2 bases; bases outside gene matches: 5. Germline loops: CDR1 LGHNT, CDR2 FRNRAP.

V and J are TRBV24-1 and TRBJ2-1; 7 nucleotides align to TRBD1. Trimming took 5 bases from V and 5 from J; bases not matched to a gene: 5. This CDR3 region has 14 residues. Germline V gene sequence: CDR1 KGHDR, CDR2 SFDVKD. CDR3 protein: CATSGQGWDNEQFF. DNA for the CDR3: TGTGCCACCAGTGGACAGGGCTGGGACAATGAGCAGTTCTTC.